One and the same sample provided the 4 T cell receptor beta chains below, sequenced in a study of CD8+CD57+ T cells in acquired aplastic anemia. CDR3 and TCR beta VDJ profiling relied on a genomic DNA template. TCRdb reanalysed the reads using MiXCR and keeps one entry per CDR3 protein. The sample yields about 470,000 distinct CDR3 sequences, about a third seen once. Patients chosen for sequencing had shown CD8+CD57+ cell expansion by flow cytometry. The sample consisted of sorted CD4+, CD8+, or CD8+CD57+ T cells (not recorded which) from PBMCs. The receptors originated from a human donor with aplastic anemia.

As to this clonotype: A much larger clone differs from this one at a single base, so this may be a read error. The CDR3 spells CASSLLPEQGGQPQHF. CDR3 nucleotide sequence: TGTGCCAGCAGCTTACTCCCTGAACAGGGCGGACAGCCCCAGCATTTT. The rearrangement links TRBV11-2 to TRBJ1-5; D is perhaps TRBD1 (6 bases). The V end was cut by 2 bases, the J end by 7 bases, with 18 bases between. The germline V gene has CDR1 SGHAT and CDR2 FQNNGV. The CDR3 spans 16 residues.

The J gene is TRBJ1-4, the V gene TRBV24-1; D not resolved. V lost 4 bases and J lost 10, with 0 bases in between. CDR3 length: 9 residues. In germline, CDR1 is KGHDR, CDR2 SFDVKD. In nucleotides, the CDR3 is TGTGCCACCAGTGAAAAACTGTTTTTT. Translating gives CATSEKLFF.

In its sample, this clonotype was seen many times. The gene calls are TRBV20-1 and TRBJ1-5; no clear D gene. Germline loops: CDR1 DFQATT, CDR2 SNEGSKA (reference sequence). Trimming shortened V by 3 bases and J by 7 bases, and 10 bases separated the two germline ends. The CDR3 consists of 12 residues. The CDR3 nucleotides read TGCAGTGCTAGCCGGGTCGGGCAGCCCCAGCATTTT. This translates into CSASRVGQPQHF.

V usage is TRBV4-2 and J usage is TRBJ2-1, with 11 bases fitting TRBD2. V shed 4 bases, J shed 7 bases, and the junction held 12 bases outside the gene matches. Germline V gene lookup returns CDR1 LGHNA and CDR2 YNFKEQ. The CDR3 loop spans 17 amino acids. The CDR3 region is CASSPGVLAGVGNEQFF. CDR3 coding DNA: TGTGCCAGCAGCCCCGGCGTACTAGCGGGGGTGGGTAATGAGCAGTTCTTC.